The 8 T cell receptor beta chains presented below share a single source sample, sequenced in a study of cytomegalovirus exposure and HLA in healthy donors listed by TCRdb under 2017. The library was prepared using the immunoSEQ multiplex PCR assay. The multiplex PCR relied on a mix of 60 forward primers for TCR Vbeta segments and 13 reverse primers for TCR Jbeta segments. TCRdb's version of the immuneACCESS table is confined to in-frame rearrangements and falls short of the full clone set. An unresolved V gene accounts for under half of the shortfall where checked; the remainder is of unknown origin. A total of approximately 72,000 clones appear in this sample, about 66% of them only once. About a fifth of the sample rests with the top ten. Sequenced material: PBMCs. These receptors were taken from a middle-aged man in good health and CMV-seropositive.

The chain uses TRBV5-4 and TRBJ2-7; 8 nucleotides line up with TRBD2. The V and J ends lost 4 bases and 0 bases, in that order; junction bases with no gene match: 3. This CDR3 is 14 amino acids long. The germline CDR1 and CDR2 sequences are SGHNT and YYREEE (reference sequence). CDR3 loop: CASSPGTSSYEQYF. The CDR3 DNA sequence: TGTGCCAGCAGCCCCGGGACTAGCTCCTACGAGCAGTACTTC.

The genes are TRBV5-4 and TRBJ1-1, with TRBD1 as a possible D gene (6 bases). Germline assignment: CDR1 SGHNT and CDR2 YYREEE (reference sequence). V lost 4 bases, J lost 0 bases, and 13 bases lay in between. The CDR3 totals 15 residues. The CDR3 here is CASSPGGLLNTEAFF. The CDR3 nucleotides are TGTGCCAGCAGCCCCGGGGGGCTTTTGAACACTGAAGCTTTCTTT.

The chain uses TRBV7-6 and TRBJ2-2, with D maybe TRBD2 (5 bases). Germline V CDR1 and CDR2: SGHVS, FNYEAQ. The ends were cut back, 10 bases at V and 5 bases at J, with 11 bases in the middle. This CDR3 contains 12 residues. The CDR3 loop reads CATGSGTGELFF. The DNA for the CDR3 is TGTGCCACCGGATCGGGAACCGGGGAGCTGTTTTTT.

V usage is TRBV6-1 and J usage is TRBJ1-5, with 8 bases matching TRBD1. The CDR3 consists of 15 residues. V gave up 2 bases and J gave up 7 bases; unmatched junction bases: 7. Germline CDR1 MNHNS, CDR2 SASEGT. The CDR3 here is CASSERGQGRQPQHF. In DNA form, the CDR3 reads TGTGCCAGCAGTGAACGCGGACAGGGACGGCAGCCCCAGCATTTT.

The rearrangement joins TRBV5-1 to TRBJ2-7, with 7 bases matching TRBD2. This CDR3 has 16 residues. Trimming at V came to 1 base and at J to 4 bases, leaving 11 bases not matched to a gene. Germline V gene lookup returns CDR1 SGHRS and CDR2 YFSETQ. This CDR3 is CASSLPASGNSYEQYF. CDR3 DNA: TGCGCCAGCAGCTTGCCGGCTAGCGGAAATTCTTACGAGCAGTACTTC.

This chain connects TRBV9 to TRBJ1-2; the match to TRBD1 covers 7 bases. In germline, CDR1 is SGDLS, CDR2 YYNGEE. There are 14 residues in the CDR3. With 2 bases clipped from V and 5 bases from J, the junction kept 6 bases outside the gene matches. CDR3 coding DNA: TGTGCCAGCAGCGTCCTAGGACAGGATTATGGCTACACCTTC. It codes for CASSVLGQDYGYTF.

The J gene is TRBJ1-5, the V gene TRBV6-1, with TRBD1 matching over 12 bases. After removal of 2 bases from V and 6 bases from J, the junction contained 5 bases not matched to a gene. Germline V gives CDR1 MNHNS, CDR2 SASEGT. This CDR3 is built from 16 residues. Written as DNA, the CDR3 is TGTGCCAGCAGTGAATTGGGACAGGGGGCGGGTCAGCCCCAGCATTTT. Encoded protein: CASSELGQGAGQPQHF.

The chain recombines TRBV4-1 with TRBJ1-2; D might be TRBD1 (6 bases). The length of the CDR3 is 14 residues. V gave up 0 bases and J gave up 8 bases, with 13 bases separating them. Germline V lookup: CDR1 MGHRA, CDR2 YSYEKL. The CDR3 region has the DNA TGCGCCAGCAGCCAAGAAGGGGGTCTACGGGGCTACACCTTC. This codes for CASSQEGGLRGYTF.